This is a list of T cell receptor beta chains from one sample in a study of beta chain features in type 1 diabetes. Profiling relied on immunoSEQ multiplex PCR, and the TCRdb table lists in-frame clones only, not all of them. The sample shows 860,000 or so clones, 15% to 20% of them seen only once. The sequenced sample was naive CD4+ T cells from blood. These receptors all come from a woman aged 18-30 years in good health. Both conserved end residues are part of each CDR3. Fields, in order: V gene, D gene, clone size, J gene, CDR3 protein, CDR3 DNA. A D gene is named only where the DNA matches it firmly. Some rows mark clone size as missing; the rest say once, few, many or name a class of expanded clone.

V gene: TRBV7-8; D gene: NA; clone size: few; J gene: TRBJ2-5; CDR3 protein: CASSFSNRIETQYF; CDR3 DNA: TGTGCCAGCAGCTTCAGTAACCGAATAGAGACCCAGTACTTC
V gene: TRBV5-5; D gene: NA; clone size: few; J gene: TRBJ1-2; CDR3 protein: CASSFGRWGGYGYTF; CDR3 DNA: TGTGCCAGCAGCTTCGGCCGGTGGGGTGGCTATGGCTACACCTTC
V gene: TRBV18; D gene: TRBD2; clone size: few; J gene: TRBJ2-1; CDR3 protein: CASSPGTSENEQFF; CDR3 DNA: TGTGCCAGCTCACCGGGGACTAGCGAAAATGAGCAGTTCTTC
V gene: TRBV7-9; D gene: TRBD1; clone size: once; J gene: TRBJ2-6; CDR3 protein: CASSLYTGAGANVLTF; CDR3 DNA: TGTGCCAGCAGCTTATACACAGGGGCTGGGGCCAACGTCCTGACTTTC
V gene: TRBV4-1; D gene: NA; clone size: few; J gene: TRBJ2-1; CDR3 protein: CASSPSLRGSPNEQFF; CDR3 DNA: TGCGCCAGCAGCCCTTCCCTTCGGGGGAGTCCCAATGAGCAGTTCTTC
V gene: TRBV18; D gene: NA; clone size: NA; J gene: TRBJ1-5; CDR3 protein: CASSPPVGVQPQHF; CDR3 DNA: TGTGCCAGCTCACCACCGGTGGGGGTGCAGCCCCAGCATTTT
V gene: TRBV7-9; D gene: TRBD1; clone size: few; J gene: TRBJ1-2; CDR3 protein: CASSLGAGTVPWGYTF; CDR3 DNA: TGTGCCAGCAGCTTAGGGGCCGGGACAGTACCCTGGGGCTACACCTTC
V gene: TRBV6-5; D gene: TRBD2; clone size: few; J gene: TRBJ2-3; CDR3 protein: CASRRDYPTTQYF; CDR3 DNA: TGTGCCAGCAGGAGGGACTATCCGACTACGCAGTATTTT
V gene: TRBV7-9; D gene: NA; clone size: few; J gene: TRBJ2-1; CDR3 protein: CASSRGTVGYNEQFF; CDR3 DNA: TGTGCCAGCAGCCGAGGGACCGTGGGCTACAATGAGCAGTTCTTC
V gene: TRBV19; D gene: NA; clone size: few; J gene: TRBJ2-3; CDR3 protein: CASSIDLDKRHTDTQYF; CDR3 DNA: TGTGCCAGTAGTATAGATCTCGACAAGCGCCACACAGATACGCAGTATTTT
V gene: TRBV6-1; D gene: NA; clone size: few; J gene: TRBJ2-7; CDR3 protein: CASSAALRRGYEQYF; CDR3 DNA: TGTGCCAGCAGTGCTGCTTTGAGAAGAGGCTACGAGCAGTACTTC
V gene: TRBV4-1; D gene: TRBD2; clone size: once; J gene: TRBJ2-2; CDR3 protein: CASSQPSGRAEGTGELFF; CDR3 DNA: TGCGCCAGCAGCCAACCTAGCGGGAGGGCCGAAGGCACCGGGGAGCTGTTTTTT
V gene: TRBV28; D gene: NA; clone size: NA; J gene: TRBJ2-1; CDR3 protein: CASSLLHKQFF; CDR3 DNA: TGTGCCAGCAGCCTCCTTCACAAGCAGTTCTTC
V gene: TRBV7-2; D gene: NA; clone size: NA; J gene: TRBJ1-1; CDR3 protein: CASSPAFWTAGAFF; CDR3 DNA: TGTGCCAGCAGCCCCGCCTTTTGGACAGCTGGAGCTTTCTTT
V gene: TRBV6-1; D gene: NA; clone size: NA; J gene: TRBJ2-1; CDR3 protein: CASFGTIYNEQFF; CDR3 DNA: TGTGCCAGCTTTGGAACAATCTACAATGAGCAGTTCTTC
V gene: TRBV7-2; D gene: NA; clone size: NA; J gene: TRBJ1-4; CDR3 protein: CASSYQGLTNEKLFF; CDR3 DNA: TGTGCCAGCAGCTACCAGGGACTAACTAATGAAAAACTGTTTTTT
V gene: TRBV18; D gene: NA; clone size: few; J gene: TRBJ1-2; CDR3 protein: CASSPPGRPGGGYTF; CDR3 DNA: TGTGCCAGCTCACCACCGGGACGACCGGGAGGAGGCTACACCTTC
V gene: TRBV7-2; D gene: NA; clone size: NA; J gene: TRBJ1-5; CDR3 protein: CASSLAHNQPQHF; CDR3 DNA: TGTGCCAGCAGCTTAGCGCATAATCAGCCCCAGCATTTT
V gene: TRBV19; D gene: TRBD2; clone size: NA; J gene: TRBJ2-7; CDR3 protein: CASSIAGTSGDYEQYF; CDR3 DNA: TGTGCCAGTAGTATAGCCGGGACTAGCGGGGACTACGAGCAGTACTTC
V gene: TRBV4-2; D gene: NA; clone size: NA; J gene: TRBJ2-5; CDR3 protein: CASSQPQGGETQYF; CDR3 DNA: TGTGCCAGCAGCCAGCCACAGGGGGGGGAGACCCAGTACTTC
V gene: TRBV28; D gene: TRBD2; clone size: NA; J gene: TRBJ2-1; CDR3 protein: CASSFPFRLAGVGSYNEQFF; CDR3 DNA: TGTGCCAGCAGTTTCCCATTTCGACTAGCGGGAGTCGGGTCCTACAATGAGCAGTTCTTC
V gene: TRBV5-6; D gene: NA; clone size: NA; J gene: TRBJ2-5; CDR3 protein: CASSLYRGRYQETQYF; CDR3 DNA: TGTGCCAGCAGCTTGTATAGAGGGAGGTACCAAGAGACCCAGTACTTC
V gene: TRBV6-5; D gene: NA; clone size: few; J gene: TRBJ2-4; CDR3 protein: CATAPGAKNIQYF; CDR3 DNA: TGTGCCACGGCGCCAGGGGCCAAAAACATTCAGTACTTC
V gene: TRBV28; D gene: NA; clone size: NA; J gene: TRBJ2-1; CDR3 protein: CASSLRIGEQFF; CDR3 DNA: TGTGCCAGCAGTTTGAGGATAGGTGAGCAGTTCTTC
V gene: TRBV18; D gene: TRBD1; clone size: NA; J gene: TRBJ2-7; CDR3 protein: CASSTGTGLLEQYF; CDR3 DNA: TGTGCCAGCTCCACCGGGACAGGGCTTCTAGAGCAGTACTTC
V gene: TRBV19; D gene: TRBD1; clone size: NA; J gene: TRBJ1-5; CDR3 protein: CASSIRGQRMGNQPQHF; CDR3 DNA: TGTGCCAGTAGTATAAGGGGACAGCGGATGGGCAATCAGCCCCAGCATTTT